This TCR beta chain stems from a study of blood T cell repertoires in COVID-19. Background on the study: Both acute and convalescent COVID-19 samples were obtained from the United States, Italy and Spain. T cells, B-cell-depleted T cells, or PBMCs supplied cDNA or gDNA.

Measured with immunoSEQ multiplex PCR; TCRdb has only the in-frame clones, and not every one. The table has about 40,000 clones, approximately 83% seen once. This TCR came from a woman aged 55-70 years with acute or convalescent COVID-19. The sample consisted of peripheral blood.

DNA of the CDR3: TGTGCCAGCAGTGAACGACGGAGAGAAGCTTTCTTT. Translated, it gives CASSERRREAFF. The chain has TRBV28 and TRBJ1-1; the D is unclear. V was clipped by 5 bases and J by 8 bases, with 12 bases between them. The CDR3 length is 12 residues. The germline CDR1 and CDR2 sequences are MDHEN and SYDVKM.